These T cell receptor beta chains were read from a single sample in a study of cytomegalovirus exposure and HLA in healthy donors. Produced via immunoSEQ multiplex PCR; TCRdb's table is partial and in-frame only. Among approximately 80,000 clones, 65% to 75% were seen once, and the ten largest hold about 20%. The sequenced sample consisted of PBMCs. The receptors come from a man aged 30-40 years in good health and CMV-seropositive. CDR3s leave out the opening cysteine and the closing phenylalanine or tryptophan. The D gene is left open where the match is weak.

d_gene: -
v_gene: TRBV5-1
len: 14
CDR3aa: ASSLVPGGANEKLF

d_gene: TRBD2
v_gene: TRBV19
len: 13
CDR3aa: ASTPGLAVTGELF

d_gene: TRBD1
v_gene: TRBV15
len: 14
CDR3aa: ATSREAGQGRDTQY

d_gene: -
v_gene: TRBV2
len: 14
CDR3aa: ASTPGGLAGKYEQY

d_gene: TRBD1
v_gene: TRBV6-5
len: 14
CDR3aa: ASSYAGGGETQWRY

d_gene: -
v_gene: TRBV6-1
len: 10
CDR3aa: ASSGAPPEAF

d_gene: TRBD1
v_gene: TRBV5-6
len: 14
CDR3aa: ASSLGWTGGNQPQH

d_gene: -
v_gene: TRBV5-1
len: 14
CDR3aa: ASSLDQTASNSPLH

d_gene: TRBD2
v_gene: TRBV27
len: 14
CDR3aa: ASSLRWTSGTYEQY

d_gene: -
v_gene: TRBV5-6
len: 11
CDR3aa: ASSLASLNLLY

d_gene: TRBD1
v_gene: TRBV7-9
len: 12
CDR3aa: ASSIGQANEKLF

d_gene: -
v_gene: TRBV28
len: 13
CDR3aa: ASSSRPRGEHGYT

d_gene: -
v_gene: TRBV6-5
len: 12
CDR3aa: ASSFGAQGTEAF

d_gene: -
v_gene: TRBV5-1
len: 12
CDR3aa: ASSVSGNTGELF

d_gene: -
v_gene: TRBV29-1
len: 10
CDR3aa: SVGRGRDEQY

d_gene: -
v_gene: TRBV5-6
len: 14
CDR3aa: ASSLGGGTANQPQH

d_gene: TRBD1
v_gene: TRBV19
len: 15
CDR3aa: ASSRQGRLSGANVLT

d_gene: TRBD2
v_gene: TRBV7-2
len: 13
CDR3aa: ASSFRPSGTEEQY

d_gene: -
v_gene: TRBV21-1
len: 11
CDR3aa: ASSIRTSYEQY

d_gene: -
v_gene: TRBV6-4
len: 14
CDR3aa: ASSGLARFHRNEQF

d_gene: TRBD1
v_gene: TRBV9
len: 12
CDR3aa: ASSPGQGIYGYT

d_gene: TRBD2
v_gene: TRBV27
len: 11
CDR3aa: ASQREGTYEQY

d_gene: TRBD1
v_gene: TRBV29-1
len: 13
CDR3aa: SSPGQGGGGTEAF

d_gene: -
v_gene: TRBV7-9
len: 12
CDR3aa: ASRPTEVSGELF

d_gene: -
v_gene: TRBV9
len: 13
CDR3aa: ASTLESEHYNEQF

d_gene: TRBD1
v_gene: TRBV6-6
len: 13
CDR3aa: ASSSSGTGGGEQY

d_gene: -
v_gene: TRBV14
len: 13
CDR3aa: ASSQDLGVFEKLF

d_gene: TRBD2
v_gene: TRBV7-7
len: 13
CDR3aa: ASSSLAGGIETQY

d_gene: -
v_gene: TRBV11-2
len: 11
CDR3aa: ASSFTGLGIQY

d_gene: TRBD1
v_gene: TRBV4-1
len: 16
CDR3aa: ASSQRRGGQGMFAEAF

d_gene: -
v_gene: TRBV4-1
len: 14
CDR3aa: ASSQDLRQGNYGYT

d_gene: -
v_gene: TRBV28
len: 13
CDR3aa: ASSSRGITNEKLF

d_gene: TRBD2
v_gene: TRBV19
len: 15
CDR3aa: ASSIGAGDKYSYEQY